This TCR beta chain was sequenced for a study of T-cell memory formation after mild COVID-19. TCRdb called the 5' RACE reads again in MiXCR, with one record for every CDR3 protein. The repertoire holds hundreds of thousands of distinct CDR3 sequences, with about 20% as singletons. This clonotype was sampled from an adult woman who had mild COVID-19 (a few samples of this study predate the infection). Cell type and time point are not known. The sequencing input was PBMCs or a T cell subset sorted from them (not recorded which).

The CDR3 reads CASSTPTGTGKSGELFF. In DNA form, the CDR3 reads TGTGCCAGCAGCACCCCGACCGGGACAGGGAAGAGCGGGGAGCTGTTTTTT. The rearrangement links TRBV5-4 to TRBJ2-2, with 9 bases matching TRBD1. J was trimmed by 7 bases and V by 4 bases; bases with no gene match: 14. Germline V gene lookup returns CDR1 SGHNT and CDR2 YYREEE (reference sequence). The CDR3 extends over 17 amino acids.